The T cell receptor (beta chain) described here comes from a study of CD8 T cells in ankylosing spondylitis. Findings and caveats of the study: Characteristic, it appeared, of ankylosing spondylitis blood was a TCR beta motif of eight or nine highly homologous variants. A subset of motif variants has previously been described in the synovial fluid and blood of reactive arthritis.

TCRdb itself ran the 5' RACE reads through MiXCR, one entry per CDR3 protein. The sample contains about 160,000 distinct CDR3 sequences, 9.8% of which appear only once. The germline CDR1 and CDR2 sequences are SQVTM and ANQGSEA. This CDR3 is built from 20 residues. The germline V and J ends were trimmed by 0 bases and 2 bases, with 28 bases remaining between them. A remark on this clonotype: The antigen remains undetermined.

The chain has TRBV29-1 and TRBJ1-2; D may be TRBD1 (5 bases). The sequenced sample consisted of blood, either unsorted or a sorted T cell fraction (not recorded which). This sequence was found in a female donor with ankylosing spondylitis or in good health (not recorded which). The CDR3: CSVEDLLPGRKFSLNYGYTF. The CDR3 DNA reads as TGCAGCGTTGAAGATCTTCTACCAGGGAGGAAGTTTAGCCTCAACTATGGCTACACCTTC.